This T cell receptor (beta chain) is from a study of read filtering for tumor transcriptome and immune sequencing. Study results and limitations: IR-seq captured clonotypes deeper and more reliably than RNA-seq. Correlation between methods rose after single-read clonotypes were removed.

This clonotype occurred many times. The antigen is unknown. The length of the CDR3 is 16 residues. J gave up 6 bases and V 2 bases, and 10 bases lay outside the gene matches. Germline CDR1 reads KGHSH; CDR2 reads LQKENI. Molecular barcoded adaptors covering alpha/delta and beta/gamma chains were used on around 400 ng RNA. TCRdb reanalysed the reads using MiXCR and keeps one entry per CDR3 protein. The sample carries over 50,000 distinct CDR3 sequences, roughly 19% recorded once. The rearrangement uses TRBV18 and TRBJ2-3; TRBD1 aligns across 8 bases. The clonotype originates from a donor older than 35 with multiple myeloma. The sample consisted of a population of CD138-negative cells sorted from bone marrow. CDR3 residues: CASSPKGPGGADTQYF. The CDR3 DNA sequence: TGTGCCAGCTCACCAAAAGGCCCAGGGGGCGCCGATACGCAGTATTTT.